Ten or more counts support the clone carrying this T cell receptor (beta chain). Its antigen is still unknown. TCR beta CDR3 regions were amplified from RNA transcripts. Scientists carried out first-round RT-PCR using HTBI primers and then a second-round multiplex PCR. TCRdb re-called the multiplex PCR reads with MiXCR, one entry per CDR3 protein. The table includes 200,000 to 250,000 distinct CDR3 sequences, 20% to 25% detected once. The authors isolated PBMCs from around 10 ml of fresh peripheral blood. Trimming took 0 bases from V and 4 from J, leaving 9 bases between them. Per germline, CDR1 GTSNPN and CDR2 SVGIG (reference sequence). The CDR3 loop spans 13 amino acids. The source of the sample is a study of Graves' ophthalmopathy and Graves' hyperthyroidism. Study-level findings and limits: Researchers report that a 13-signature model separated ophthalmopathy from stable hyperthyroidism, posting less than 90% sensitivity and roughly 81% specificity.

This sequence originates from a woman between 50 and 59 years old with Graves' ophthalmopathy. The rearrangement links TRBV30 to TRBJ1-2; D possibly corresponds to TRBD1 (5 bases). The sequenced sample consisted of peripheral blood. The chain's CDR3 is CAWSVIGAYGYTF. CDR3 DNA: TGTGCCTGGAGTGTAATAGGGGCCTATGGCTACACCTTC.